The 6 T cell receptor beta chains listed next were all sequenced from one sample in a study of cytomegalovirus exposure and HLA in healthy donors (dated by TCRdb to about 2017). The library was made by the immunoSEQ multiplex PCR assay. The multiplex PCR relied on a mix of 60 forward primers for TCR Vbeta segments and 13 reverse primers for TCR Jbeta segments. This is the immuneACCESS table as TCRdb keeps it, with only in-frame sequences that have V and J called. A part of the clones is gone; compared with another copy, unresolved V genes explain less than half, and the rest is unexplained. For this sample there are roughly 190,000 clones; about 79% appear just once. The biggest ten clones account for 2% to 2.5% of the sample. Input material: PBMCs. Receptors originate from a woman between 50 and 59 years old in good health and CMV-seronegative.

The chain has TRBV7-2 and TRBJ2-1; 10 bases are shared with TRBD1. V was pared by 8 bases and J by 8 bases, with 6 bases of the junction left unmatched. Germline assignment: CDR1 SGHTA and CDR2 FQGNSA. This CDR3 is 13 amino acids long. Written as DNA, the CDR3 is TGTGCCAGCCGGCCGACAGGGGGCCATGAGCAGTTCTTC. Residues: CASRPTGGHEQFF.

As to this clone: This CDR3 is also generated by other DNA sequences in the sample. This chain uses TRBV6-5 with TRBJ1-1; 8 bases match TRBD1. This CDR3 is built from 15 residues. In germline, CDR1 is MNHEY, CDR2 SVGAGI. V lost 1 base, J lost 5 bases, and 6 bases stayed unmatched. CDR3 sequence reads: CASSYFRTGRTEAFF. CDR3 coding DNA: TGTGCCAGCAGTTACTTTCGGACAGGGAGAACTGAAGCTTTCTTT.

The J gene is TRBJ2-7, the V gene TRBV5-8; a weak D match, TRBD1 (5 bases). Between the trimmed V and J ends, which lost 3 bases and 2 bases, there was a span of 15 bases. This CDR3 is 15 amino acids long. The germline CDR1 and CDR2 sequences are SGHTS and YDEGEE. This chain's CDR3 is CASSSSMGPTYEQYF. DNA of the CDR3: TGTGCCAGCAGCTCCTCTATGGGGCCTACCTACGAGCAGTACTTC.

This chain uses TRBV14 with TRBJ1-2; D is perhaps TRBD1 (6 bases). Germline loops: CDR1 SGHDN, CDR2 FVKESK. The CDR3 totals 13 residues. The V gene lost 2 bases and the J gene lost 7 bases, with 11 bases spanning the gap. CDR3 DNA: TGTGCCAGCAGCCAAAATACAGGGTCTGGCTACACCTTC. Its protein product is CASSQNTGSGYTF.

The chain couples TRBV27 to TRBJ1-6, with D possibly matching TRBD1 (6 bases). Germline CDR1 and CDR2: MNHEY and SMNVEV (reference sequence). CDR3 size: 13 residues. Trimming removed 9 bases at V and 4 bases at J, with 10 bases between. CDR3: CASTGPYNSPLHF. The CDR3 coding sequence is TGTGCCAGTACAGGGCCTTATAATTCACCCCTCCACTTT.

Here the CDR3 DNA reads TGTGCCAGCAACATTAGGCCGCAGGGAATGTTTTTT. It yields the protein CASNIRPQGMFF. V gene TRBV28 combines with J gene TRBJ1-4; D perhaps matches TRBD1 (5 bases). Looked up from germline, CDR1 is MDHEN and CDR2 is SYDVKM. Between the trimmed V and J ends, which lost 7 bases and 15 bases, there was a span of 18 bases. There are 12 residues in the CDR3.